This T cell receptor (beta chain) was sequenced during a study of blood T cell repertoires in COVID-19. For the study at large: Samples of COVID-19 (acute and convalescent) were obtained from the United States, Italy and Spain. The analysed material was cDNA or gDNA that came from T cells, B-cell-depleted T cells, or PBMCs.

V was shortened by 1 base and J by 5 bases, with 5 bases between the two germline ends. This CDR3 is 12 amino acids long. The germline V gene has CDR1 MDHEN and CDR2 SYDVKM. Individuals aged 18 to 89 years were recruited from 20 to 25 US areas. As concerns this clone: Other DNA sequences in the same sample also yield this CDR3.

Sequenced by immunoSEQ multiplex PCR; TCRdb stores in-frame clones only, minus some. The data show around 300,000 clones, with about 87% seen just once and about 5% held by the top ten. The sample comprised PBMCs or T cells enriched from blood (not recorded which). The gene calls are TRBV28 and TRBJ1-1; unclear D gene. This sequence originates from a man aged 25 to 40 who had recovered from COVID-19. The CDR3 sequence: CASSLSGTEAFF. CDR3 coding DNA: TGTGCCAGCAGTTTATCAGGTACTGAAGCTTTCTTT.